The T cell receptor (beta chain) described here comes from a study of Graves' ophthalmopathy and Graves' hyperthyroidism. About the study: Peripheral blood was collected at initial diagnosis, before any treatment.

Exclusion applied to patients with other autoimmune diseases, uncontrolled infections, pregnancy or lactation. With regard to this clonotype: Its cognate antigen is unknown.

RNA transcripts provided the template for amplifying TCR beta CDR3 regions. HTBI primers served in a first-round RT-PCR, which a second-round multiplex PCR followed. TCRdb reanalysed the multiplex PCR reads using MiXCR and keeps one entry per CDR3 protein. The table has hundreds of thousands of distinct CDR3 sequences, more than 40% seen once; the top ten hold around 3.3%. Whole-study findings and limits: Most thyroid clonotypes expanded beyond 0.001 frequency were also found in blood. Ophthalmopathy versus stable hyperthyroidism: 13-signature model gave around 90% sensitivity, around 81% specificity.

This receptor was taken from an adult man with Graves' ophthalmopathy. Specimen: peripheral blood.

CDR3 region: CASSLDGQPNTEAFF. CDR3 bases: TGCGCCAGCAGCTTGGATGGACAGCCGAACACTGAAGCTTTCTTT. The V and J genes are TRBV5-1 and TRBJ1-1, with D maybe TRBD1 (6 bases). The V end lost 0 bases, the J end lost 1 base, and 10 bases lay between the germline ends. Per germline, CDR1 SGHRS and CDR2 YFSETQ. This CDR3 has 15 amino acids.